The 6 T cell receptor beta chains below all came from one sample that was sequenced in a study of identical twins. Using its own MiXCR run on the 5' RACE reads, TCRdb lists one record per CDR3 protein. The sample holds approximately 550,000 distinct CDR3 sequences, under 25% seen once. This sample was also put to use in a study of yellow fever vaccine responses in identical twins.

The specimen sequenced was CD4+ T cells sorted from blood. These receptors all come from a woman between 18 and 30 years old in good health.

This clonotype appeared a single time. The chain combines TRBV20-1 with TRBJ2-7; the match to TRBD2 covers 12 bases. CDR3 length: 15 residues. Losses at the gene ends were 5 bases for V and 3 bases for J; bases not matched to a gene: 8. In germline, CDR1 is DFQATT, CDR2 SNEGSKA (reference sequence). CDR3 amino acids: CSARGLAGTHYEQYV. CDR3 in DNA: TGCAGTGCTCGAGGACTAGCGGGGACCCACTACGAGCAGTACGTC.

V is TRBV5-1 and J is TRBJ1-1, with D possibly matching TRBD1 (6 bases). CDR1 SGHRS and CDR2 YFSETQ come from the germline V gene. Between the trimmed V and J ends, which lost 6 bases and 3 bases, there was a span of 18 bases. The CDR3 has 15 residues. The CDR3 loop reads CASKSGLGADTEAFF. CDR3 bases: TGCGCCAGCAAGTCGGGGCTGGGGGCTGACACTGAAGCTTTCTTT.

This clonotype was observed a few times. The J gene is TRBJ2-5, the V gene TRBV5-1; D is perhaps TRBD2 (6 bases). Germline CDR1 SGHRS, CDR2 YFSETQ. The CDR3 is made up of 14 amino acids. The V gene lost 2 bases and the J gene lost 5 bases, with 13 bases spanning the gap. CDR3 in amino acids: CASSLAGSRETQYF. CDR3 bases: TGCGCCAGCAGCTTAGCGGGTTCCAGGGAGACCCAGTACTTC.

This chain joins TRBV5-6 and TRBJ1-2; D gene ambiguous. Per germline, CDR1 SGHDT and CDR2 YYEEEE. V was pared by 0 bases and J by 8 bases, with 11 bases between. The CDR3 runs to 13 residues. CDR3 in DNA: TGTGCCAGCAGCTTGGACAGCGTTAGGGGCTACACCTTC. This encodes CASSLDSVRGYTF.

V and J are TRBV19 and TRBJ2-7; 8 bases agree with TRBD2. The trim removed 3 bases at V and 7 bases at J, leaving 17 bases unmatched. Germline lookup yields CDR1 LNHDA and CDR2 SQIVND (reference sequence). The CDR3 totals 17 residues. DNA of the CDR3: TGTGCCAGTAGTATTCGTCTTACCGGACTAGCCGTCGTTGAGCAGTACTTC. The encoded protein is CASSIRLTGLAVVEQYF. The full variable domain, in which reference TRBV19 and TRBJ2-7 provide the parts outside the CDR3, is DGGITQSPKYLFRKEGQNVTLSCEQNLNHDAMYWYRQDPGQGLRLIYYSQIVNDFQKGDIAEGYSVSREKKESFPLTVTSAQKNPTAFYLCASSIRLTGLAVVEQYFGPGTRLTVT.

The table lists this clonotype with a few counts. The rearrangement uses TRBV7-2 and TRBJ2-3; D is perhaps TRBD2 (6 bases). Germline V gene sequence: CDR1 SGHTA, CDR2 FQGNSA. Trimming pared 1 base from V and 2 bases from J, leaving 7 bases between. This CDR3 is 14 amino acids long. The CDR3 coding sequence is TGTGCCAGCAGCTTAGAGGACTACACAGATACGCAGTATTTT. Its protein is CASSLEDYTDTQYF.